The 18 T cell receptor beta chains below all came from one sample that was sequenced in a study of identical twins. Each CDR3 protein is one row after TCRdb ran MiXCR on the 5' RACE reads. This repertoire shows 350,000 to 400,000 distinct CDR3 sequences, roughly 9% found once; its top ten account for more than 8%. Specimen: naive T cells sorted from blood. The receptors derive from a woman in her forties or fifties in good health.

Only a few counts were recorded for this clonotype. J is TRBJ2-3 and V is TRBV5-1; D remains unclear. Trimming removed 3 bases at V and 6 bases at J, with 14 bases between. Germline V lookup: CDR1 SGHRS, CDR2 YFSETQ. This CDR3 spans 14 amino acids. CDR3 in DNA: TGCGCCAGCAGCTGGGGTCCCGCTGGGGATACGCAGTATTTT. Translation gives CASSWGPAGDTQYF.

This clonotype has at least ten counts. CDR3: CASSGGTSESSYNEQFF. The CDR3 DNA reads TGTGCCAGCAGTGGAGGGACTAGCGAGAGCTCCTACAATGAGCAGTTCTTC. This rearrangement joins TRBV6-1 to TRBJ2-1; 10 bases match TRBD2. CDR3 length equals 17 residues. Germline CDR1 is MNHNS and CDR2 is SASEGT. The V and J ends lost 4 bases and 0 bases, in that order; junction bases with no gene match: 6.

This clonotype has just a few counts. The rearrangement joins TRBV20-1 to TRBJ2-7, with unresolved D. Germline CDR1 reads DFQATT; CDR2 reads SNEGSKA (reference sequence). The CDR3 has 14 residues. Trimming left V 5 bases short and J 5 bases short, with 19 bases between. In nucleotides, the CDR3 is TGCAGTGCTCAGAAAGTGGCCGGGCTTAACGAGCAGTACGTC. This gives the protein CSAQKVAGLNEQYV.

The chain carries TRBV12-3 or TRBV12-4 and TRBJ2-2, with 14 bases lining up with TRBD2. The CDR3 contains 16 residues. Trimming removed 6 bases from V and 8 bases from J; junction bases left unmatched: 8. CDR3 residues: CASREGLAGVTGELFF. The CDR3 bases are TGTGCCAGCAGGGAGGGACTAGCGGGAGTAACAGGGGAGCTGTTTTTT.

The rearrangement joins TRBV15 to TRBJ2-6, with a weak D call TRBD1 (6 bases). CDR1 is LNHNV, CDR2 YYDKDF, per germline (reference sequence). Deletions cut 5 bases from V and 3 bases from J, with 14 bases between. This CDR3 has 16 amino acids. In DNA, the CDR3 is TGTGCCACCAGCCCAGACTGGGGGCTTGGGGCCAACGTCCTGACTTTC. Encoded protein: CATSPDWGLGANVLTF.

This clonotype has at least ten counts. The chain is built from TRBV15 and TRBJ1-4; the D is unclear. Trimming shortened V by 1 base and J by 0 bases, and 15 bases separated the two germline ends. The CDR3 consists of 18 residues. Per the germline V gene, CDR1 is LNHNV and CDR2 is YYDKDF (reference sequence). The CDR3 sequence: CATSRVRRVAATNEKLFF. Here the CDR3 DNA reads TGTGCCACCAGCAGAGTACGGCGGGTCGCCGCAACTAATGAAAAACTGTTTTTT.

This chain connects TRBV27 to TRBJ1-5; a possible D gene is TRBD1 (5 bases). V lost 4 bases to trimming and J lost 5 bases, with 9 bases between them. CDR1 is MNHEY and CDR2 is SMNVEV in the germline V gene (reference sequence). CDR3 length: 13 residues. CDR3 DNA sequence: TGTGCCAGCAGTTACGAGGGACATCAGCCCCAGCATTTT. As protein: CASSYEGHQPQHF.

This clonotype was picked up one time. CDR3 sequence (DNA): TGTGCCAGCAGGGCTCCGGGCGGGAGGGCCTACGAGCAGTACTTC. Translation: CASRAPGGRAYEQYF. V usage is TRBV27 and J usage is TRBJ2-7; 9 positions agree with TRBD2. In germline, CDR1 is MNHEY, CDR2 SMNVEV (reference sequence). V lost 6 bases to trimming and J lost 2 bases; unmatched junction nucleotides: 8. The CDR3 runs to 15 residues.

This clonotype was observed a handful of times. The junction and the germline gene differ at one end; a read error may be behind it. The chain recombines TRBV12-3 or TRBV12-4 with TRBJ2-5; maybe TRBD2 (7 bases). The CDR3 totals 11 residues. The CDR3 sequence is CASSERGALDF. As DNA, the CDR3 is TGTGCCAGCAGCGAACGGGGGGCGTTGGACTTC.

The J gene is TRBJ2-1, the V gene TRBV5-1; 10 bases map to TRBD1. From germline, CDR1 is SGHRS and CDR2 YFSETQ. V gave up 3 bases and J gave up 8 bases; unmatched junction bases: 8. The CDR3 spans 15 residues. The CDR3 is CASSSGTGDRDEQFF. The CDR3 DNA reads TGCGCCAGCAGCTCCGGGACAGGGGATAGGGATGAGCAGTTCTTC.

The rearrangement uses TRBV27 and TRBJ2-1, with 9 bases lining up with TRBD1. CDR1 is MNHEY and CDR2 is SMNVEV in the germline V gene (reference sequence). J was trimmed by 0 bases and V by 6 bases; bases with no gene match: 9. The CDR3 covers 17 residues. The CDR3 here is CASSVTGGPLSYNEQFF. CDR3 bases: TGTGCCAGCAGCGTCACAGGGGGCCCCCTCTCCTACAATGAGCAGTTCTTC.

This clonotype was seen more than once but under ten times. The chain combines TRBV7-8 with TRBJ2-5; tentative D call: TRBD1 (6 bases). Trimming pared 5 bases from V and 0 bases from J, leaving 16 bases between. Per germline, CDR1 SGHVS and CDR2 FQNEAQ. This CDR3 is built from 16 residues. As DNA, the CDR3 is TGTGCCAGCAGCCCGTGGGACACACCGTACCAAGAGACCCAGTACTTC. It is translated as CASSPWDTPYQETQYF.

Many counts were recorded for this clonotype. V gene TRBV29-1 combines with J gene TRBJ2-1, with 14 bases aligning to TRBD2. This CDR3 is built from 15 residues. V lost 3 bases, J lost 10 bases, and 8 bases stayed unmatched. CDR1 is SQVTM, CDR2 ANQGSEA, per germline. The CDR3 protein is CSVDYGLAGGGEQFF. Written as DNA, the CDR3 is TGCAGCGTTGACTATGGACTAGCGGGAGGCGGAGAGCAGTTCTTC.

This clonotype was counted a few times. The chain uses TRBV5-5 and TRBJ1-1; D gene unclear. CDR3 length: 12 residues. With 0 bases removed from V and 8 bases from J, the gap between germline ends came to 8 bases. Germline CDR1 SGHKS, CDR2 YYEKEE (reference sequence). CDR3 nucleotide sequence: TGTGCCAGCAGCTTGGGTTACGTAGAAGCTTTCTTT. It is translated as CASSLGYVEAFF.

The rearrangement uses TRBV3-1 and TRBJ1-1, with no clear D. The V end was cut by 1 base, the J end by 0 bases, with 3 bases between. Looked up from germline, CDR1 is LGHDT and CDR2 is YNNKEL (reference sequence). The CDR3 contains 13 residues. DNA of the CDR3: TGTGCCAGCAGCCAAGTAATGAACACTGAAGCTTTCTTT. This sequence encodes CASSQVMNTEAFF. The full variable domain, its missing parts supplied by reference TRBV3-1 and TRBJ1-1, is DTAVSQTPKYLVTQMGNDKSIKCEQNLGHDTMYWYKQDSKKFLKIMFSYNNKELIINETVPNRFSPKSPDKAHLNLHINSLELGDSAVYFCASSQVMNTEAFFGQGTRLTVV.

In its sample, this clonotype was seen a few times. The gene calls are TRBV12-3 or TRBV12-4 and TRBJ2-3; 7 bases match TRBD2. The CDR3 covers 15 residues. Trimming cost V 4 bases and J 2 bases; bases outside gene matches: 6. Here the CDR3 DNA reads TGTGCCAGCAGTTATGAGCGGGATCCCACAGATACGCAGTATTTT. Protein product: CASSYERDPTDTQYF.

The chain links TRBV12-3 or TRBV12-4 to TRBJ2-7; D is undetermined. The CDR3 has 15 residues. Trimming pared 2 bases from V and 0 bases from J, leaving 11 bases between. The CDR3 region has the DNA TGTGCCAGCAGTTTATCCCCCCGAAGCTCCTACGAGCAGTACTTC. Translation: CASSLSPRSSYEQYF.

The chain recombines TRBV14 with TRBJ2-1; D perhaps matches TRBD2 (6 bases). The CDR3 runs to 14 residues. Trimming shortened V by 3 bases and J by 4 bases, and 10 bases separated the two germline ends. Germline V gene data show CDR1 as SGHDN and CDR2 as FVKESK. The CDR3 sequence: CASSHGGKYNEQFF. The CDR3 nucleotides are TGTGCCAGCAGCCACGGCGGGAAATACAATGAGCAGTTCTTC.